These 30 T cell receptor beta chains originate from one sample sequenced in a study of identical twins. MiXCR was run by TCRdb on the 5' RACE reads, yielding one entry per CDR3 protein. The sample holds roughly 720,000 distinct CDR3 sequences, about 20% seen once. The same data also went into a second study, on T cells expressing NK-cell markers.

Sequencing was done on a sample of PBMCs. Receptors were obtained from a woman between 18 and 30 years old in good health.

This clonotype was observed a few times. This rearrangement joins TRBV6-5 to TRBJ2-7, with D perhaps given as TRBD1 or TRBD2 (6 bases each). The CDR3 has 17 amino acids. The germline V and J ends were trimmed by 0 bases and 7 bases, with 22 bases remaining between them. Germline-derived CDR1 and CDR2 are MNHEY and SVGAGI. In DNA, the CDR3 is TGTGCCAGCAGTTACTCGCTCTTATCGGGGGCTCGGGGAGAGCAGTACTTC. This codes for CASSYSLLSGARGEQYF.

V and J are TRBV5-1 and TRBJ2-7; D is unresolved. The CDR3 length is 13 residues. Trimming left V 6 bases short and J 0 bases short, with 10 bases between. Per the germline V gene, CDR1 is SGHRS and CDR2 is YFSETQ. The CDR3 DNA reads TGCGCCAGCAAGGTCGCCAACTCCTACGAGCAGTACTTC. Translated, it gives CASKVANSYEQYF.

This chain joins TRBV7-2 and TRBJ2-7; 9 bases align to TRBD2. The V gene's germline CDR1 is SGHTA and CDR2 FQGNSA. The junction had 5 bases not matched to a gene; V was cut back by 1 base and J by 1 base. The CDR3 sequence is 16 residues long. The CDR3 loop is CASSLDGTSFSYEQYF. DNA for the CDR3: TGTGCCAGCAGCTTAGATGGGACTAGCTTTTCCTACGAGCAGTACTTC.

The chain carries TRBV12-3 or TRBV12-4 and TRBJ2-7; TRBD2 matches at 11 bases. This CDR3 has 17 amino acids. V shed 11 bases, J shed 7 bases, and the junction held 22 bases outside the gene matches. This CDR3 reads CAFSRTPTSGDHIEQYF. CDR3 sequence (DNA): TGTGCCTTCAGCCGAACCCCGACTAGCGGGGACCACATAGAGCAGTACTTC.

The V and J genes are TRBV20-1 and TRBJ1-1, with unresolved D. The CDR3 has 12 residues. Germline-derived CDR1 and CDR2 are DFQATT and SNEGSKA (reference sequence). The V end lost 3 bases, the J end lost 1 base, and 6 bases lay between the germline ends. In nucleotides, the CDR3 is TGCAGTGCTAGTCTTAGGAACACTGAAGCTTTCTTT. Translation: CSASLRNTEAFF.

This clonotype showed up just a few times. The rearrangement joins TRBV4-3 to TRBJ2-3; D uncertain. Per the germline V gene, CDR1 is LGHNA and CDR2 is YSLEER. Trimming left V 1 base short and J 7 bases short, with 9 bases between. The CDR3 length is 13 residues. CDR3 sequence reads: CASSQAVRYTQYF. The DNA for the CDR3 is TGCGCCAGCAGCCAAGCGGTTCGATATACGCAGTATTTT.

This clonotype was counted a few times. The genes are TRBV12-3 or TRBV12-4 and TRBJ1-5; 8 bases line up with TRBD1. This CDR3 is 15 amino acids long. Trimming at V came to 4 bases and at J to 5 bases, leaving 7 bases not matched to a gene. The CDR3 nucleotides are TGTGCCAGCAGTTCGACAGGGGCCCGGGATCAGCCCCAGCATTTT. Amino acid sequence: CASSSTGARDQPQHF.

V is TRBV20-1 and J is TRBJ2-1; D is uncertain. This CDR3 has 13 residues. Germline loops: CDR1 DFQATT, CDR2 SNEGSKA (reference sequence). V was cut by 3 bases and J by 3 bases, with 9 bases left in between. CDR3 coding DNA: TGCAGTGCTAGCTCGTCTATCTACAATGAGCAGTTCTTC. Protein product: CSASSSIYNEQFF.

Only a few counts were recorded for this clonotype. The rearrangement uses TRBV20-1 and TRBJ2-3; TRBD1 matches at 8 bases. The junction had 8 bases not matched to a gene; V was cut back by 0 bases and J by 0 bases. CDR1 and CDR2 (germline): DFQATT, SNEGSKA (reference sequence). The CDR3 length is 17 residues. The CDR3 bases are TGCAGTGCTAGAGATCTCCAAAGACAGGGGAGCACAGATACGCAGTATTTT. Translated: CSARDLQRQGSTDTQYF.

This clonotype has only a few counts. The chain couples TRBV20-1 to TRBJ2-5, with a possible D match to TRBD1 (6 bases). In germline, CDR1 is DFQATT, CDR2 SNEGSKA (reference sequence). Trimming shortened V by 1 base and J by 5 bases, and 14 bases separated the two germline ends. The CDR3 sequence is 14 residues long. The CDR3 spells CSARGNRVGETQYF. DNA of the CDR3: TGCAGTGCTAGAGGAAACAGGGTCGGCGAGACCCAGTACTTC.

The rearrangement links TRBV3-1 to TRBJ2-5; D might be TRBD2 (5 bases). This CDR3 has 15 residues. The V gene lost 2 bases and the J gene lost 1 base, with 11 bases spanning the gap. Germline CDR1 LGHDT, CDR2 YNNKEL (reference sequence). CDR3 in DNA: TGTGCCAGCAGCCAAACGATTAGCGCCCAAGAGACCCAGTACTTC. Its protein is CASSQTISAQETQYF.

This clonotype has more than one count but fewer than ten. The V gene is TRBV5-1, the J gene TRBJ2-5; D is uncertain. Per the germline V gene, CDR1 is SGHRS and CDR2 is YFSETQ. This CDR3 region has 14 residues. V lost 2 bases and J 1 base, leaving 9 bases between the germline ends. CDR3 region: CASSFGRVQETQYF. The DNA for the CDR3 is TGCGCCAGCAGCTTTGGAAGGGTCCAAGAGACCCAGTACTTC.

The rearrangement uses TRBV5-5 and TRBJ2-1; TRBD2 is a possible D gene (6 bases). Germline V CDR1 and CDR2: SGHKS, YYEKEE (reference sequence). V dropped 0 bases and J dropped 2 bases, with 12 bases sitting between them. This CDR3 region has 16 residues. For the CDR3, the DNA is TGTGCCAGCAGCTTGGTAGGGGCGGGGCCCTACAATGAGCAGTTCTTC. It encodes CASSLVGAGPYNEQFF.

This clonotype was seen more than once but under ten times. The DNA for the CDR3 is TGTGCCAGCAGCTTAGGTCCAGTCCAAGAGACCCAGTACTTC. It encodes CASSLGPVQETQYF. The chain links TRBV7-9 to TRBJ2-5; D not resolved. The CDR3 covers 14 residues. CDR1 and CDR2 (germline): SEHNR, FQNEAQ (reference sequence). The germline V and J ends were trimmed by 1 base and 1 base, with 7 bases remaining between them.

The gene calls are TRBV9 and TRBJ2-7; D is possibly TRBD1 (6 bases). The CDR3 length is 14 residues. CDR1 is SGDLS, CDR2 YYNGEE, per germline. V lost 2 bases and J lost 2, with 11 bases in between. As DNA, the CDR3 is TGTGCCAGCAGCGTCGGGACAATCACCTACGAGCAGTACTTC. This sequence encodes CASSVGTITYEQYF.

This clonotype was seen a few times. V is TRBV27 and J is TRBJ2-1; D not resolved. CDR1 is MNHEY and CDR2 is SMNVEV in the germline V gene (reference sequence). Trimming stripped 3 bases from V and 0 bases from J, with 6 bases between. This CDR3 is built from 14 residues. CDR3 in amino acids: CASSFTNSYNEQFF. The CDR3, as DNA: TGTGCCAGCAGTTTCACCAACTCCTACAATGAGCAGTTCTTC.

The CDR3 here is CSAKKGLHGYTF. The CDR3 bases are TGCAGTGCCAAGAAAGGGCTCCATGGCTACACCTTC. The gene calls are TRBV20-1 and TRBJ1-2; no firm D call. The germline V gene has CDR1 DFQATT and CDR2 SNEGSKA (reference sequence). V was shortened by 6 bases and J by 6 bases, with 14 bases between the two germline ends. CDR3 length: 12 amino acids.

This clonotype was seen many times. The gene calls are TRBV5-1 and TRBJ2-2; the D gene is possibly TRBD1 (5 bases). V lost 0 bases to trimming and J lost 0 bases, with 9 bases between them. The CDR3 covers 16 residues. Germline V gene sequence: CDR1 SGHRS, CDR2 YFSETQ. The CDR3 DNA is TGCGCCAGCAGCTTGGACGGCAGGGCGAACACCGGGGAGCTGTTTTTT. It codes for CASSLDGRANTGELFF.

The rearrangement joins TRBV20-1 to TRBJ1-2; maybe TRBD1 (5 bases). In germline, CDR1 is DFQATT, CDR2 SNEGSKA (reference sequence). The CDR3 sequence is 13 residues long. V lost 1 base and J 6 bases, leaving 12 bases between the germline ends. The CDR3 DNA reads TGCAGTGCTAGAGGATTCGGGGGAGATGGCTACACCTTC. This gives the protein CSARGFGGDGYTF.

Only one count was recorded for this clonotype. In nucleotides, the CDR3 is TGTGCCAGCAACCAGCGGGGGGTCGAGGTGACCCAGTACTTC. Protein sequence: CASNQRGVEVTQYF. The chain uses TRBV19 and TRBJ2-5; 9 bases agree with TRBD2. The germline V gene has CDR1 LNHDA and CDR2 SQIVND (reference sequence). This CDR3 has 14 residues. V was pared by 9 bases and J by 7 bases, with 12 bases of the junction left unmatched.

The chain is built from TRBV24-1 and TRBJ2-1, with TRBD1 matching over 10 bases. Germline loops: CDR1 KGHDR, CDR2 SFDVKD. This CDR3 spans 17 amino acids. Trimming cost V 4 bases and J 4 bases; bases outside gene matches: 9. The CDR3 nucleotides read TGTGCCACCAGTGAATCCGGGACAGGGGTTGGGTACAATGAGCAGTTCTTC. It yields the protein CATSESGTGVGYNEQFF.

This sequence joins TRBV7-9 and TRBJ1-1; D uncertain. The CDR3 consists of 14 residues. Deletions cut 5 bases from V and 0 bases from J, with 10 bases between. Germline CDR1 and CDR2: SEHNR and FQNEAQ (reference sequence). CDR3 in amino acids: CASSASTVNTEAFF. In nucleotides, the CDR3 is TGTGCCAGCAGCGCCTCCACAGTGAACACTGAAGCTTTCTTT.

This clonotype was counted between two and nine times. J is TRBJ1-1 and V is TRBV20-1; D is unclear. This CDR3 has 16 amino acids. Between the trimmed V and J ends, which lost 0 bases and 2 bases, there was a span of 16 bases. Germline CDR1 DFQATT, CDR2 SNEGSKA (reference sequence). The CDR3: CSARDRVIGTNTEAFF. The CDR3 bases are TGCAGTGCTAGAGATCGAGTAATTGGAACAAACACTGAAGCTTTCTTT.

In this sample, this clonotype turned up a few times. J is TRBJ2-7 and V is TRBV27; possible D gene TRBD2, 6 bases. Between the trimmed V and J ends, which lost 5 bases and 2 bases, there was a span of 16 bases. Germline loops: CDR1 MNHEY, CDR2 SMNVEV (reference sequence). The CDR3 contains 15 residues. CDR3 amino acids: CASSTRDSATYEQYF. The CDR3 bases are TGTGCCAGCAGTACCCGGGACTCCGCTACCTACGAGCAGTACTTC.

This clonotype occurred a few times. This chain links TRBV12-3 or TRBV12-4 with TRBJ2-1; D is undetermined. V lost 3 bases, J lost 0 bases, and 9 bases lay in between. The CDR3 spans 15 residues. CDR3 nucleotide sequence: TGTGCCAGCAGTTTCCATCGTGGCTCCTACAATGAGCAGTTCTTC. Translating it yields CASSFHRGSYNEQFF.

The chain uses TRBV20-1 and TRBJ2-7; 8 positions match TRBD1. The trim removed 7 bases at V and 5 bases at J, leaving 7 bases unmatched. Germline V gene sequence: CDR1 DFQATT, CDR2 SNEGSKA (reference sequence). The CDR3 has 12 residues. The CDR3 loop is CSVSRGLHEQYF. CDR3 nucleotide sequence: TGCAGTGTTTCCAGGGGGCTCCACGAGCAGTACTTC.

The chain employs TRBV25-1 and TRBJ1-1; D unclear. The CDR3 is 14 amino acids. The V gene's germline CDR1 is MGHDK and CDR2 SYGVNS. Trimming stripped 7 bases from V and 4 bases from J, with 16 bases between. The CDR3 is CASTLGYSITEAFF. The CDR3 nucleotides are TGTGCCAGCACCCTTGGGTATAGTATCACTGAAGCTTTCTTT.

This clonotype was counted between two and nine times. The chain joins TRBV28 to TRBJ2-1; 8 nucleotides match TRBD2. This CDR3 has 17 residues. CDR1 is MDHEN and CDR2 is SYDVKM in the germline V gene. Trimming took 5 bases from V and 0 from J; bases not matched to a gene: 9. The CDR3 DNA sequence: TGTGCCAGCAGTCAGCTCGGGGGGGCGAGCTCCTACAATGAGCAGTTCTTC. This sequence encodes CASSQLGGASSYNEQFF.

This clonotype was seen at least ten times. The chain links TRBV6-5 to TRBJ2-3, with a possible D match to TRBD1 (6 bases). Trimming removed 0 bases at V and 6 bases at J, with 7 bases between. Germline V gives CDR1 MNHEY, CDR2 SVGAGI. The CDR3 consists of 13 residues. As DNA, the CDR3 is TGTGCCAGCAGTTACTCCACAGGGGATACGCAGTATTTT. This encodes CASSYSTGDTQYF.

The rearrangement joins TRBV3-1 to TRBJ2-3; no definite D call. CDR1 LGHDT and CDR2 YNNKEL come from the germline V gene (reference sequence). The CDR3 runs 13 residues. Trimming cost V 4 bases and J 6 bases, with 11 bases left between them. CDR3 sequence: CASSRLNRDTQYF. Written as DNA, the CDR3 is TGTGCCAGCAGCCGCCTGAATCGGGATACGCAGTATTTT.